This entry lists 13 T cell receptor beta chains sequenced from one sample in a study of T-cell memory formation after mild COVID-19. TCRdb re-analysed the 5' RACE reads in MiXCR, keeping a single row per CDR3 protein. Counted here are approximately 350,000 distinct CDR3 sequences, 13% occurring once; the ten biggest clones make up over 20%. Specimen: PBMCs or a T cell subset sorted from them (not recorded which). These receptors originate from a man aged 18 to 29 who had mild COVID-19 (a few samples of this study predate the infection). Cell type and time point are not known.

A few counts support this clonotype. This rearrangement joins TRBV20-1 to TRBJ1-6, with D tentatively TRBD1 (5 bases). Germline values: CDR1 DFQATT, CDR2 SNEGSKA (reference sequence). Between the trimmed V and J ends, which lost 3 bases and 6 bases, there was a span of 9 bases. This CDR3 contains 13 residues. As DNA, the CDR3 is TGCAGTGCTAGGGGGCAGGGTAATTCACCCCTCCACTTT. This sequence encodes CSARGQGNSPLHF.

This clonotype was seen ten or more times. The chain links TRBV6-2 or TRBV6-3 to TRBJ1-1; maybe TRBD1 (5 bases). The CDR3 length is 14 residues. Trimming pared 11 bases from V and 0 bases from J, leaving 16 bases between. Per germline, CDR1 MNHEY and CDR2 SVGEGT. In DNA, the CDR3 is TGTGCCGCCTCCGGGGCAAATTTGAACACTGAAGCTTTCTTT. This gives the protein CAASGANLNTEAFF.

This clonotype showed up just a few times. The genes are TRBV14 and TRBJ1-1, with D hard to call. The CDR3 is 14 residues long. The ends were cut back, 1 base at V and 4 bases at J, with 10 bases in the middle. Germline V gene sequence: CDR1 SGHDN, CDR2 FVKESK. CDR3 sequence (DNA): TGTGCCAGCAGCCAAGTTCTGATCGGCACTGAAGCTTTCTTT. This encodes CASSQVLIGTEAFF.

This clonotype appeared a few times. The chain joins TRBV18 to TRBJ1-2; 9 bases agree with TRBD1. Looked up from germline, CDR1 is KGHSH and CDR2 is LQKENI. The V and J ends lost 2 bases and 8 bases, in that order; junction bases with no gene match: 6. This CDR3 comprises 14 residues. This chain's CDR3 is CASSPEGQGSGYTF. The CDR3 DNA reads TGTGCCAGCTCACCAGAGGGACAGGGTTCGGGCTACACCTTC.

Written as DNA, the CDR3 is TGTGCCAGCAGCCCCTCTATCAAGGAGACGCAGTATTTT. This gives the protein CASSPSIKETQYF. This chain links TRBV7-2 with TRBJ2-3; no definite D call. The germline CDR1 and CDR2 sequences are SGHTA and FQGNSA. Trimming removed 5 bases at V and 9 bases at J, with 15 bases between. The CDR3 covers 13 residues.

This clonotype was seen just once. This chain connects TRBV20-1 to TRBJ2-5; D gene ambiguous. The CDR3 extends over 11 amino acids. The V gene lost 4 bases and the J gene lost 5 bases, with 8 bases spanning the gap. Germline assignment: CDR1 DFQATT and CDR2 SNEGSKA (reference sequence). CDR3 loop: CSANLVETQYF. The CDR3, as DNA: TGCAGTGCTAATCTGGTGGAGACCCAGTACTTC.

This chain connects TRBV6-1 to TRBJ2-7, with D perhaps TRBD1 (5 bases). Per germline, CDR1 MNHNS and CDR2 SASEGT. V was cut by 8 bases and J by 3 bases, with 17 bases left in between. CDR3 length equals 14 residues. The chain's CDR3 is CASWTAQGLYEQYV. The CDR3 DNA sequence: TGTGCCAGCTGGACCGCGCAGGGCCTCTACGAGCAGTACGTC.

The V call is TRBV27, the J call TRBJ2-7; 7 bases map to TRBD1. The germline CDR1 and CDR2 sequences are MNHEY and SMNVEV (reference sequence). The CDR3 extends over 14 amino acids. The V gene end was trimmed by 5 bases and the J gene end by 2 bases; junction bases not matched to a gene: 6. DNA for the CDR3: TGTGCCAGCAGTCCCGCCGGGACAGCCTACGAGCAGTACGTC. It specifies CASSPAGTAYEQYV.

Only a few counts were recorded for this clonotype. The V and J genes are TRBV4-1 and TRBJ2-7; TRBD1 matches at 8 bases. Trimming cost V 1 base and J 2 bases; bases outside gene matches: 7. CDR3 length equals 16 residues. The germline V gene has CDR1 MGHRA and CDR2 YSYEKL. The CDR3 sequence is CASSQGPRDRTYEQYF. For the CDR3, the DNA is TGCGCCAGCAGCCAAGGGCCCCGGGACAGGACCTACGAGCAGTACTTC.

The chain carries TRBV5-1 and TRBJ2-3; a possible D gene is TRBD2 (6 bases). Trimming removed 0 bases at V and 6 bases at J, with 14 bases between. The germline V gene has CDR1 SGHRS and CDR2 YFSETQ. The CDR3 length is 15 residues. The CDR3 bases are TGCGCCAGCAGCTTGGGGGGACTCCAGGTTGATACGCAGTATTTT. Translated, it gives CASSLGGLQVDTQYF.

The chain carries TRBV20-1 and TRBJ2-3, with a possible D match to TRBD2 (5 bases). CDR3 length equals 16 residues. V shed 5 bases and J shed 1 base, with 19 bases lying between them. Germline V gene data show CDR1 as DFQATT and CDR2 as SNEGSKA (reference sequence). Here the CDR3 reads CSAPDYTDQRTDTQYF. The CDR3 DNA reads as TGCAGTGCTCCCGACTACACGGACCAACGCACAGATACGCAGTATTTT.

This clonotype was observed a few times. The J gene is TRBJ2-7, the V gene TRBV25-1, with unresolved D. CDR1 and CDR2 (germline): MGHDK, SYGVNS. Between the trimmed V and J ends, which lost 6 bases and 2 bases, there was a span of 8 bases. The CDR3 spans 12 residues. CDR3 sequence: CASSPETYEQYF. CDR3 nucleotide sequence: TGTGCCAGCAGCCCAGAGACCTACGAGCAGTACTTC.

The genes are TRBV5-1 and TRBJ2-3; 11 nucleotides align to TRBD2. There are 16 residues in the CDR3. The germline V gene has CDR1 SGHRS and CDR2 YFSETQ. Unmatched junction bases numbered 4, after V lost 2 bases and J lost 2 bases. CDR3 coding DNA: TGCGCCAGCAGCTTCGGGACTAGCGGATCCACAGATACGCAGTATTTT. Protein: CASSFGTSGSTDTQYF.